These 18 T cell receptor beta chains share one sample of origin, sequenced in a study of PD-L1 blockade in urothelial cancer. Assay used: immunoSEQ multiplex PCR; TCRdb lists only in-frame clones, some missing. The profile shows approximately 110,000 clones, 70% to 90% of them singletons. This specimen consisted of PBMCs, obtained around atezolizumab (anti-PD-L1) treatment. The source of these receptors is a man in his fifties with urothelial cancer.

V usage is TRBV27 and J usage is TRBJ1-1; 8 bases align to TRBD1. There are 14 residues in the CDR3. The trim removed 6 bases at V and 2 bases at J, leaving 5 bases unmatched. Germline assignment: CDR1 MNHEY and CDR2 SMNVEV (reference sequence). CDR3 nucleotides: TGTGCCAGCAGCGCGGACAGGGCCAACACTGAAGCTTTCTTT. Translation gives CASSADRANTEAFF.

The V call is TRBV2, the J call TRBJ2-2; TRBD1 is a possible D gene (6 bases). CDR1 SNHLY and CDR2 FYNNEI come from the germline V gene. The CDR3 has 16 amino acids. The V end lost 7 bases, the J end lost 1 base, and 16 bases lay between the germline ends. CDR3 loop: CASMAWLTGNTGELFF. DNA for the CDR3: TGTGCCAGCATGGCATGGTTGACAGGGAACACCGGGGAGCTGTTTTTT.

This clone has just one count. The CDR3 sequence: CASSVESLAGIGSEQYF. The DNA of the CDR3 is TGTGCCAGCAGCGTAGAAAGCCTAGCGGGAATAGGTTCCGAGCAGTACTTC. V usage is TRBV9 and J usage is TRBJ2-7; 9 bases line up with TRBD2. Germline V gene data show CDR1 as SGDLS and CDR2 as YYNGEE. V shed 0 bases and J 6 bases; nucleotides not matched to a gene: 13. The CDR3 is made up of 17 amino acids.

This sequence joins TRBV4-1 and TRBJ1-1; 7 positions match TRBD1. This CDR3 has 14 amino acids. The trim removed 3 bases at V and 2 bases at J, leaving 3 bases unmatched. Germline CDR1 is MGHRA and CDR2 is YSYEKL. CDR3 bases: TGCGCCAGCAGCCATGACAGGGCTAACACTGAAGCTTTCTTT. Translation: CASSHDRANTEAFF.

The genes are TRBV5-1 and TRBJ1-2; D is possibly TRBD1 (5 bases). Trimming stripped 1 base from V and 2 bases from J, with 12 bases between. The CDR3 length is 15 residues. The germline CDR1 and CDR2 sequences are SGHRS and YFSETQ. CDR3 DNA: TGCGCCAGCAGCTTGTTTCAGGGCGCGAACTATGGCTACACCTTC. Its protein is CASSLFQGANYGYTF.

The CDR3 DNA sequence: TGCGCCAGCAGTCTGCTAGCGGTACCCACAGATACGCAGTATTTT. It codes for CASSLLAVPTDTQYF. This chain links TRBV5-1 with TRBJ2-3; 7 positions match TRBD2. Germline V CDR1 and CDR2: SGHRS, YFSETQ. The CDR3 totals 15 residues. V was clipped by 5 bases and J by 2 bases; unmatched bases: 8.

This chain links TRBV29-1 with TRBJ1-2; D remains ambiguous. Trimming took off 5 bases at V and 7 bases at J, with 14 bases between the two ends. Germline CDR1 reads SQVTM; CDR2 reads ANQGSEA. This CDR3 region has 12 residues. The chain's CDR3 is CSVQRGRVGYTF. Written as DNA, the CDR3 is TGCAGCGTTCAACGGGGTAGGGTTGGCTACACCTTC.

The chain couples TRBV12-1 to TRBJ2-7; TRBD2, the D gene given by the table, was not confirmed from the DNA. TRBV12-1 is termed a pseudogene. The CDR3 is 16 residues long. CDR3 region: CASSSPTSGTRYEQYF. CDR3 in DNA: TGTGCCAGCAGCTCCCCGACTAGCGGGACCCGTTACGAGCAGTACTTC.

The chain recombines TRBV5-1 with TRBJ1-2; TRBD1 matches 9 bases. The CDR3 length is 14 residues. The germline gives CDR1 SGHRS, CDR2 YFSETQ. The ends lost 4 bases at V and 6 bases at J; junction bases unmatched: 7. The CDR3 nucleotides are TGCGCCAGCAGCAAGGGACAGGGAGCTGATGGCTACACCTTC. This codes for CASSKGQGADGYTF.

This chain joins TRBV14 and TRBJ1-2, with 8 bases aligning to TRBD1. Germline V gene sequence: CDR1 SGHDN, CDR2 FVKESK. The CDR3 covers 14 residues. Trimming at V came to 3 bases and at J to 12 bases, leaving 12 bases not matched to a gene. The CDR3 region is CASSQNSGTGPNTF. In nucleotides, the CDR3 is TGTGCCAGCAGCCAGAATTCCGGGACAGGACCGAACACCTTC.

The chain is built from TRBV6-5 and TRBJ1-3; D unresolved. Per the germline V gene, CDR1 is MNHEY and CDR2 is SVGAGI. This CDR3 comprises 15 residues. Trimming took off 0 bases at V and 3 bases at J, with 9 bases between the two ends. The CDR3 reads CASSYSMAGGNTIYF. The CDR3 region has the DNA TGTGCCAGCAGTTACTCGATGGCAGGTGGAAACACCATATATTTT.

The chain joins TRBV6-5 to TRBJ2-3; 9 nucleotides line up with TRBD2. J gave up 5 bases and V 7 bases, and 7 bases lay outside the gene matches. This CDR3 region has 14 residues. Germline assignment: CDR1 MNHEY and CDR2 SVGAGI. This CDR3 is CASTQREVGDTQYF. The DNA of the CDR3 is TGTGCCAGCACCCAGCGGGAGGTGGGAGATACGCAGTATTTT.

This sequence joins TRBV27 and TRBJ2-7; 7 nucleotides line up with TRBD2. The V and J ends lost 3 bases and 1 base, in that order; junction bases with no gene match: 9. The CDR3 totals 16 residues. CDR1 is MNHEY and CDR2 is SMNVEV in the germline V gene (reference sequence). CDR3 protein: CASSLGSGSPSYEQYF. The CDR3, as DNA: TGTGCCAGCAGTTTGGGTAGCGGGTCTCCTTCCTACGAGCAGTACTTC.

V usage is TRBV10-1 and J usage is TRBJ1-5, with a possible D match to TRBD1 (5 bases). V was pared by 6 bases and J by 5 bases, with 11 bases between. CDR1 is WNHNN, CDR2 SYGVQD, per germline (reference sequence). The CDR3 runs to 13 residues. CDR3 sequence: CASSPGLHQPQHF. CDR3 DNA: TGCGCCAGCAGCCCGGGACTCCATCAGCCCCAGCATTTT.

This clone was observed once. The DNA of the CDR3 is TGTGCCAGCAGCCCTGGGACTAGCGTAGAGACCCAGTACTTC. Protein: CASSPGTSVETQYF. This rearrangement joins TRBV9 to TRBJ2-5; 10 nucleotides agree with TRBD2. With V trimmed by 4 bases and J by 4 bases, 4 bases remained unmatched. Germline CDR1 reads SGDLS; CDR2 reads YYNGEE. This CDR3 is 14 amino acids long.

This rearrangement joins TRBV5-4 to TRBJ2-2, with D perhaps TRBD1 (7 bases). The CDR3 loop spans 15 amino acids. From germline, CDR1 is SGHNT and CDR2 YYREEE (reference sequence). Deletions cut 4 bases from V and 5 bases from J, with 15 bases between. CDR3 region: CASSVAGQLTGELFF. Here the CDR3 DNA reads TGTGCCAGCAGCGTGGCGGGACAGCTTACCGGGGAGCTGTTTTTT. Full variable domain (outside the CDR3, taken from reference TRBV5-4 and TRBJ2-2): ETGVTQSPTHLIKTRGQQVTLRCSSQSGHNTVSWYQQALGQGPQFIFQYYREEENGRGNFPPRFSGLQFPNYSSELNVNALELDDSALYLCASSVAGQLTGELFFGEGSRLTVL.

J is TRBJ2-7 and V is TRBV5-1; tentatively, D is TRBD1 (5 bases). Germline lookup yields CDR1 SGHRS and CDR2 YFSETQ. The CDR3 is made up of 14 amino acids. Trimming left V 1 base short and J 0 bases short, with 8 bases between. The chain's CDR3 is CASSLSGASYEQYF. In DNA, the CDR3 is TGCGCCAGCAGCTTGTCTGGGGCCTCCTACGAGCAGTACTTC.

V usage is TRBV28 and J usage is TRBJ2-7; 9 bases map to TRBD1. CDR3 length equals 14 residues. In germline, CDR1 is MDHEN, CDR2 SYDVKM. V lost 5 bases, J lost 3 bases, and 5 bases stayed unmatched. The CDR3 nucleotides read TGTGCCAGCAGTCGTACAGGGGGCGGCTACGAGCAGTACTTC. Protein product: CASSRTGGGYEQYF.